The TCR beta chain described here comes from a study of OX40 agonist ivuxolimab in advanced cancers. Sequencing was performed with immunoSEQ multiplex PCR; in TCRdb, only in-frame clones are kept and a portion is missing. Counted here are nearly 25,000 clones, around 82% occurring once; the ten biggest clones make up 1.4%. CDR1 MDHEN and CDR2 SYDVKM come from the germline V gene. Trimming shortened V by 1 base and J by 2 bases, and 2 bases separated the two germline ends. This CDR3 has 12 amino acids. The sequenced sample was CD4+ or CD8+ T cells sorted from blood, obtained in a trial of the OX40 agonist ivuxolimab. The genes are TRBV28 and TRBJ1-2; D remains ambiguous. This receptor was taken from an adult with an advanced solid tumor such as melanoma, head and neck, liver or kidney cancer. Written as DNA, the CDR3 is TGTGCCAGCAGTTTATTAAACTATGGCTACACCTTC. As protein: CASSLLNYGYTF.